Sequencing of this T cell receptor beta chain was carried out in a study of blood T cell repertoires in COVID-19. Across the whole study: The origin of the acute and convalescent COVID-19 samples was the United States, Italy and Spain. Sample material is recorded as cDNA or gDNA derived from T cells, B-cell-depleted T cells, or PBMCs.

Germline lookup yields CDR1 MNHEY and CDR2 SMNVEV (reference sequence). The CDR3 runs 15 residues. The V gene end was trimmed by 5 bases and the J gene end by 2 bases; junction bases not matched to a gene: 6. In the authors' methods: Researchers report that nucleated cell counts were estimated from reference gene primer amplification. The table came from immunoSEQ multiplex PCR; TCRdb's copy has only in-frame clones and leaves some out. V, J and clone size were drawn from that table, and D and trimming were deduced from the DNA. Altogether roughly 200,000 clones are present, 70% to 90% being singletons, with the ten largest covering roughly 6%.

The V and J genes are TRBV27 and TRBJ1-3; TRBD1 aligns across 7 bases. Sequenced: peripheral blood. The clonotype was recovered from a woman between 40 and 50 years old who had recovered from COVID-19. The DNA for the CDR3 is TGTGCCAGCAGTCTACAGGGGAACCCTGGAAACACCATATATTTT. Translated, it gives CASSLQGNPGNTIYF.